In its sample, the clone carrying this TCR beta chain was seen once. The sample comes from a study of regulatory T cells in long-lasting Graves disease. The germline gives CDR1 MNHEY, CDR2 SVGEGT. Trimming took 2 bases from V and 1 from J, leaving 12 bases between them. The length of the CDR3 is 17 residues. Time point given: newly diagnosed GD, antithyroid drugs for less than 3 months. Researchers made the TCR library from RNA that was extracted from PBMCs. Library construction for TCR beta used iRepertoire HTBI primers and Arm-PCR of CDR3 regions. TCRdb used MiXCR to reprocess the multiplex PCR reads, holding one entry per CDR3 protein. The data hold under 800,000 distinct CDR3 sequences, with roughly 15% observed a single time. These data were also reused for a study on T cells in Graves' hyperthyroidism and ophthalmopathy.

The TCR originated in a woman in her twenties or thirties with Graves disease. The starting material was peripheral blood mononuclear cells (PBMCs), obtained at new diagnosis, from a patient treated with antithyroid drugs. The chain employs TRBV6-2 or TRBV6-3 and TRBJ2-6; the D is unclear. CDR3 region: CASSYDPGYSGANVLTF. In nucleotides, the CDR3 is TGTGCCAGCAGTTACGACCCGGGTTATTCTGGGGCCAACGTCCTGACTTTC.